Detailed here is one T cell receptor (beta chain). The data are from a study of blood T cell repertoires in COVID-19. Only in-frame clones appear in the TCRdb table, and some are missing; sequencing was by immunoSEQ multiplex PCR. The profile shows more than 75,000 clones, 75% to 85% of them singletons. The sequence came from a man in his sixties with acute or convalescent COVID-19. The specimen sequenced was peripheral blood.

CDR3 sequence reads: CATTPSGETGELFF. The CDR3 nucleotides are TGTGCCACCACCCCCAGCGGAGAGACCGGGGAGCTGTTTTTT. This rearrangement joins TRBV24-1 to TRBJ2-2, with TRBD2 as a possible D gene (5 bases). V dropped 8 bases and J dropped 5 bases, with 14 bases sitting between them. The CDR3 loop spans 14 amino acids. Germline loops: CDR1 KGHDR, CDR2 SFDVKD.